Reported below is one T cell receptor beta chain. Its specific antigen is unknown. Qualities for individual bases were not recorded, and no much larger clone is one base off. The time point label for this specimen denotes: baseline before first vaccination. Vaccinee samples were obtained from the UK trials COV001 and COV002, which included a single-blind randomized controlled phase 2/3 trial of AZD1222 (ChAdOx1 nCoV-19) in healthy adults. For TCRbeta chain sequencing, PBMC samples from trial participants were taken at day 0 and at day 28 after the second dose. These data originate in a study of T cell responses to AZD1222 COVID-19 vaccine (dated by TCRdb to 2020 to 2022). The study in broad terms: AZD1222 recipients given second doses at about 4 weeks or at about 12 weeks were pooled, since spike-specific TCR depth and breadth were not found to differ between the two schedules. TCR sequencing covered over 230 trial participants: 200 to 220 given two doses of AZD1222 and 26 given two doses of MenACWY control vaccine. Enrollment into the trials was organized by age into subgroups of 18-55, 56-69 and 70-plus years, and those subgroups contained roughly 140, 27 and 60 TCR-sequenced participants, respectively.

Summary of the overall study and its limitations: No day 14 peak-response samples were available, so repertoires were characterized only after the peak T cell response. The vaccine-associated CD4 TCRs covered the entire spike protein, and the dominant responses fell in regions 160-218 and 743-854. In the small 56-69-year group, the increase in depth fell short of significance, most likely because of low power. Reportedly, almost half of the unique spike-specific TCRs recognized epitopes lying outside the regions that are mutated in the B.1.351 and B.1.1.7 variants. Participants were mostly white British, with more females than males. The authors suggested clonal diversity may have been underestimated. Conclusions about previously exposed vaccinees were limited because only six AZD1222 recipients were SARS-CoV-2 seropositive at baseline. A significant rise in spike-specific TCR breadth and depth was observed after two AZD1222 doses relative to day 0 and relative to MenACWY recipients.

V sheds 5 bases and J sheds 7 bases, leaving 15 bases between their ends. The CDR3 measures 14 amino acids from cysteine to phenylalanine. Only CDR3 DNA remains: 42 bases, in frame from the first base. The CDR1 and CDR2 encoded by the germline V gene (reference sequence) are LNHDA and SQIVND. The CDR3 regions of human TCRbeta chains were subjected to immunosequencing. From the authors' description of their analysis: Repertoire TCRs were checked for matches against a reference library of SARS-CoV-2-specific TCRs that had been generated using the MIRA antigen-specificity platform. Breadth was defined as the fraction of unique TCRs that were SARS-CoV-2-associated. Depth was defined as the fraction of total T cells that were SARS-CoV-2-associated. Each spike-specific TCR was assigned to its reactive spike region and to a CD4 or CD8 class using the MIRA data. Log10-transformed breadth and depth values were compared by one-way ANOVA with Sidak's multiple comparisons tests. What TCRdb holds here is the immuneACCESS table cut down to in-frame rearrangements. Part of the clones is not present; checked against another copy, under half of the missing clones reflect an unresolved V gene, and the others are unexplained. From that table come the V and J calls and clone size; the DNA was used to work out D and trimming. The table for this sample lists approximately 160,000 clones; roughly 93% of them were counted only once. Approximately 0.88% of the sample belongs to the ten largest clones.

Recombination connected TRBV19 to TRBJ2-1; the D gene is possibly TRBD1, with 6 bases matching. Sequencing was performed on peripheral blood, taken on day 0 of AZD1222 vaccination. The sequence derives from an adult in good health. Read as DNA, the sequence is TGTGCCAGTAGTGTCCAGGGGCACTGGAATGAGCAGTTCTTC. It translates as CASSVQGHWNEQFF. Reference TRBV19 and TRBJ2-1 proteins supply the regions before and after the CDR3; the full variable domain is: DGGITQSPKYLFRKEGQNVTLSCEQNLNHDAMYWYRQDPGQGLRLIYYSQIVNDFQKGDIAEGYSVSREKKESFPLTVTSAQKNPTAFYLCASSVQGHWNEQFFGPGTRLTVL.